This T cell receptor (beta chain) stems from a study of tumor-infiltrating lymphocytes in oesophageal squamous cell carcinoma. By sample fraction, this clonotype is medium-sized (0.01 to 0.1%). A much larger clone is a single base away; this may be a read error. One entry per CDR3 protein results from TCRdb running MiXCR on the PCR reads. Counted here are 15,000 to 20,000 distinct CDR3 sequences, roughly two fifths occurring once; the ten biggest clones make up 13%. Germline V gene sequence: CDR1 SEHNR, CDR2 FQNEAQ (reference sequence). The CDR3 sequence is 14 residues long. J lost 7 bases, V lost 6 bases, and 8 bases had no gene match.

This clonotype was obtained from a male donor with esophageal squamous cell carcinoma. Sample: normal esophageal tissue next to the tumor. The chain links TRBV7-9 to TRBJ2-7; 11 bases fit TRBD1. The CDR3 DNA follows: TGTGCCAGCAGAGGGACAGGGGGACTCGATGAGCAGTACTTC. Translating it yields CASRGTGGLDEQYF.